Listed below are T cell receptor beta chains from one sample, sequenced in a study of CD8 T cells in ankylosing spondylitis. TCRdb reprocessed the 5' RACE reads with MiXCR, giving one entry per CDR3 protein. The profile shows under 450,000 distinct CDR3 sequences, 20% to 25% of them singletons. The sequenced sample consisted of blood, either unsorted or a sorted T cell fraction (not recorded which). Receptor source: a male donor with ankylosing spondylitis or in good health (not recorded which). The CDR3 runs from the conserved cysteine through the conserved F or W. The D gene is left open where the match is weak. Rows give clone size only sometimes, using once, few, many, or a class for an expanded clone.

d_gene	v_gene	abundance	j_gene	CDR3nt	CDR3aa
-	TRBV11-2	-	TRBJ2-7	TGTGCCAGCAGCTCGTGGGGGATCCCCTACGAGCAGTACTTC	CASSSWGIPYEQYF
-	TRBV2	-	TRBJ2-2	TGTGCCAGCAGTGATCGGGTCGGGGAGCTGTTTTTT	CASSDRVGELFF
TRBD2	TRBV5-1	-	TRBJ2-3	TGCGCCAGCAGCTTCCGGACTAGCGGGGGGGCAGATACGCAGTATTTT	CASSFRTSGGADTQYF
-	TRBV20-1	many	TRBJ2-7	TGCAGTGCTAGAGGCGGGGCAGTCTACGAGCAGTACTTC	CSARGGAVYEQYF
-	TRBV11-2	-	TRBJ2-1	TGTGCCAGCAGCCCACGTGGGCCCCTCAATGAGCAGTTCTTC	CASSPRGPLNEQFF
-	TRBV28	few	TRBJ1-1	TGTGCCAGCAGTCCACCCGGGACGCCATTTGAAGCTTTCTTT	CASSPPGTPFEAFF
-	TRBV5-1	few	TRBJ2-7	TGCGCCAGCAGCTTGGATGGTGCGGACGGTACCTACGAGCAGTACTTC	CASSLDGADGTYEQYF
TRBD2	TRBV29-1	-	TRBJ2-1	TGCAGCGTTGACGGGTGGACTAGCGGACAATACAATGAGCAGTTCTTC	CSVDGWTSGQYNEQFF
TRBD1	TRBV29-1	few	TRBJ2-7	TGCAGCGTGGACAGGTTTTCGGGCGAGCAGTACTTC	CSVDRFSGEQYF
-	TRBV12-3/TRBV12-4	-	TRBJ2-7	TGTGCCAGCAGTTTATGGCAGGGTAGCTCCTACGAGCAGTACTTC	CASSLWQGSSYEQYF
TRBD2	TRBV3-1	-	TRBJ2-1	TGTGCCAGCAGCCAAGGGGCTAGCGGGGGATACAATGAGCAGTTCTTC	CASSQGASGGYNEQFF
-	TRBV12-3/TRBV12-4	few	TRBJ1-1	TGTGCCAGCACATTCTACCTTGGGGGCACTGAAGCTTTCTTT	CASTFYLGGTEAFF
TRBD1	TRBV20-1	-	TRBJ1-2	TGCAGTGCTAATCGGGGACAGGGGGCGAACTATGGCTACACCTTC	CSANRGQGANYGYTF
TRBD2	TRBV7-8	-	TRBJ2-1	TGTGCCAGCAGCCTTTATCGAGCGGGGGGGCACAATGAGCAGTTCTTC	CASSLYRAGGHNEQFF
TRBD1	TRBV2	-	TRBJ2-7	TGTGCCAGCTACGCCCTTGGGACAGGGGTCGAGCAGTACTTC	CASYALGTGVEQYF
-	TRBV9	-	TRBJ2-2	TGTGCCAGCAGCGTAGTAGGGCAGAGAAGCACCGGGGAGCTGTTTTTT	CASSVVGQRSTGELFF
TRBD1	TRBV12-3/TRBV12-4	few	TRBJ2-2	TGTGCCAGCAGTTTAGAACAGGGGGTCGGGGAGCTGTTTTTT	CASSLEQGVGELFF
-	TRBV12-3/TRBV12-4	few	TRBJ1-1	TGTGCCAGCAGTTTTGCGGGGGCGGCCACTGAAGCTTTCTTT	CASSFAGAATEAFF
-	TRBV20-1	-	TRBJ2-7	TGCAGTGCTAGAGATCAAGGGGACGAGCAGTACTTC	CSARDQGDEQYF
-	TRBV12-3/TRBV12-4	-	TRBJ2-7	TGTGCCAGCAGTTTTTTTCAGACGAGCTCCTACGAGCAGTACTTC	CASSFFQTSSYEQYF
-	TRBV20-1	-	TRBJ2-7	TGCAGTGCTAGACGGCAGAGCTCCTACGAGCAGTACTTC	CSARRQSSYEQYF
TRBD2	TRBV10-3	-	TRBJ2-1	TGTGCCATCAGTGTATCGGAAGCGGGGCCAAACTACAATGAGCAGTTCTTC	CAISVSEAGPNYNEQFF
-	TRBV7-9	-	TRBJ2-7	TGTGCCAGCAGCTCGACTAGAACCTACGAGCAGTACTTC	CASSSTRTYEQYF
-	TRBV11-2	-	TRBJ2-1	TGTGCCAGCAGCTTATCAACAGGGGGTCTAGCGGACAATGAGCAGTTCTTC	CASSLSTGGLADNEQFF
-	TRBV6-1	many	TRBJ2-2	TGTGCCAGCAGCCCCCGGGGAGGAGAGAACACCGGGGAGCTGTTTTTT	CASSPRGGENTGELFF
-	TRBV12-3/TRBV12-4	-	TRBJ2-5	TGTGCCAGCAGGGGGCAGGTCGAGACCCAGTACTTC	CASRGQVETQYF
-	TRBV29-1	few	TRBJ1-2	TGCAGCGTTGATCACTCAGGATCTAACTATGGCTACACCTTC	CSVDHSGSNYGYTF
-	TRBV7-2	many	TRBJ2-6	TGTGCCAGCAGCTTCCCATCTGGGGCCAACGTCCTGACTTTC	CASSFPSGANVLTF
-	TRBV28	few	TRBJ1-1	TGTGCCAGCAGCCGTAACACTGAAGCTTTCTTT	CASSRNTEAFF
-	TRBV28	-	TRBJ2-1	TGTGCCACCGGTCTACTGAATGAGCAGTTCTTC	CATGLLNEQFF
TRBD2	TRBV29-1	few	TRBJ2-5	TGCAGCGTCGTGCTTTTAGCGGGGGGACGACAAGAGACCCAGTACTTC	CSVVLLAGGRQETQYF
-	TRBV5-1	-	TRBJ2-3	TGCGCCAAGGACCCCCGAGATACGCAGTATTTT	CAKDPRDTQYF
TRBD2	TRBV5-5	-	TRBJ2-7	TGTGCCAGCAGCTTGCGGCGGGGGTCCTCCTACGAGCAGTACTTC	CASSLRRGSSYEQYF
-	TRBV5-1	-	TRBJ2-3	TGCGCCAGCAGCTTTGGACTGGGGACTAGCACAGATACGCAGTATTTT	CASSFGLGTSTDTQYF
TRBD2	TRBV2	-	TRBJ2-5	TGTGCCAGCGGAGCCGGGACTAGCTCAAGGGAGACCCAGTACTTC	CASGAGTSSRETQYF
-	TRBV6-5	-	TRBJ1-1	TGTGCCAGCAGTTACTCCGAGTGGGGTTCAAGGACTGAAGCTTTCTTT	CASSYSEWGSRTEAFF
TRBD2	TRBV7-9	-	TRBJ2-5	TGTGCCAGCAGCTCCCAACAAGCGGGGGGGCCTCGGACCCAGTACTTC	CASSSQQAGGPRTQYF
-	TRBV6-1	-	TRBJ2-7	TGTGCCAGCAGTGAACAGGTATCCTACGAGCAGTACTTC	CASSEQVSYEQYF
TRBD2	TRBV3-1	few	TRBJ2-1	TGTGCCAGCAGCCCACTAGCGGGGGCCTACAATGAGCAGTTCTTC	CASSPLAGAYNEQFF
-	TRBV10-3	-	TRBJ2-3	TGTGCCATTGGGGACCCTAGCACAGATACGCAGTATTTT	CAIGDPSTDTQYF
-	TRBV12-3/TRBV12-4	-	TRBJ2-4	TGTGCCAGCAGTTTAATTCCTGGGGCCGAATGGAACATTCAGTACTTC	CASSLIPGAEWNIQYF
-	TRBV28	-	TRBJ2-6	TGTGCCAGCAGTTTCCGGGGGCTTGGGGCCAACGTCCTGACTTTC	CASSFRGLGANVLTF
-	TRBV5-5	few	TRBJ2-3	TGTGCCAGCAGCTTGATTGGTGGGGCCTTTAGCACAGATACGCAGTATTTT	CASSLIGGAFSTDTQYF
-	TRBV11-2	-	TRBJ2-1	TGTGCCAGCAGCCCCGGACAGCTTCACAATGAGCAGTTCTTC	CASSPGQLHNEQFF
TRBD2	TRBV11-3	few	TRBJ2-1	TGTGCCAGCAGCTCCTCCCCGGGACTAGCGGACTACAATGAGCAGTTCTTC	CASSSSPGLADYNEQFF
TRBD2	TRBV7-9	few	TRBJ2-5	TGTGCCAGCACCTTCGGCGGGGGTATGGAGACCCAGTACTTC	CASTFGGGMETQYF
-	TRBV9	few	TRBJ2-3	TGTGCCAGCAGCCCGAACGCCCTAATAGATACGCAGTATTTT	CASSPNALIDTQYF
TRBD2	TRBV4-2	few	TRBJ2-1	TGTGCCAGCAGCCGAGGGACTAGCGGGGAAAATGAGCAGTTCTTC	CASSRGTSGENEQFF
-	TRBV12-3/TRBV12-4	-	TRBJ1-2	TGTGCCAGCAGTTTGGGGGGTTCGCTCAGGCTGGGTGGCTACACCTTC	CASSLGGSLRLGGYTF
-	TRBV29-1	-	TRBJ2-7	TGCAGCGTTGTGATGGCCCTCTCCTACGAGCAGTACTTC	CSVVMALSYEQYF
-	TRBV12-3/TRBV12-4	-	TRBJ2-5	TGTGCCAGCAGATATCCCCTCTCGGAGACCCAGTACTTC	CASRYPLSETQYF